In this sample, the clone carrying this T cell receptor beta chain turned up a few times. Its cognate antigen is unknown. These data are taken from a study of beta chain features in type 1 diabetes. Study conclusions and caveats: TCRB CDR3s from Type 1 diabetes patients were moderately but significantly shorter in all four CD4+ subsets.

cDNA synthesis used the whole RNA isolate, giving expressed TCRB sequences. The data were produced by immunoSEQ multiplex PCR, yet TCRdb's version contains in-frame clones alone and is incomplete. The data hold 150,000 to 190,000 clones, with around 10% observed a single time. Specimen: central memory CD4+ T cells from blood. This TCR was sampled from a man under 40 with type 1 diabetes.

The CDR3 region is CASSAGQGQGETQYF. The CDR3 DNA reads as TGTGCCAGCAGCGCTGGTCAGGGACAGGGTGAGACCCAGTACTTC. This chain uses TRBV9 with TRBJ2-5; 9 bases are shared with TRBD1. The CDR3 runs to 15 residues. V lost 3 bases and J lost 5; bases outside the gene matches: 8. The germline CDR1 and CDR2 sequences are SGDLS and YYNGEE.